The clone carrying this T cell receptor beta chain was picked up many times. This CDR3 region has 14 residues. V was trimmed by 5 bases and J by 3 bases, leaving 13 bases between them. CDR1 and CDR2 (germline): SGHRS, YFSETQ. These data are taken from a study of T cells after yellow fever vaccination. TCRdb recomputed calls from the 5' RACE reads with MiXCR, one row per CDR3 protein. The sample shows roughly 160,000 distinct CDR3 sequences, under 7.5% of them seen only once. The source of this sequence is a man younger than 35 who received the YFV17D yellow fever vaccine. The chain links TRBV5-1 to TRBJ2-3; D remains ambiguous. The input for sequencing was CD4+ T cells sorted from PBMCs, taken around 5 days after the first yellow fever vaccination. CDR3 loop: CASRVFWGTDTQYF. CDR3 nucleotide sequence: TGCGCCAGCAGAGTGTTTTGGGGTACAGATACGCAGTATTTT. Full variable domain (missing parts from reference TRBV5-1 and TRBJ2-3): KAGVTQTPRYLIKTRGQQVTLSCSPISGHRSVSWYQQTPGQGLQFLFEYFSETQRNKGNFPGRFSGRQFSNSRSEMNVSTLELGDSALYLCASRVFWGTDTQYFGPGTRLTVL.